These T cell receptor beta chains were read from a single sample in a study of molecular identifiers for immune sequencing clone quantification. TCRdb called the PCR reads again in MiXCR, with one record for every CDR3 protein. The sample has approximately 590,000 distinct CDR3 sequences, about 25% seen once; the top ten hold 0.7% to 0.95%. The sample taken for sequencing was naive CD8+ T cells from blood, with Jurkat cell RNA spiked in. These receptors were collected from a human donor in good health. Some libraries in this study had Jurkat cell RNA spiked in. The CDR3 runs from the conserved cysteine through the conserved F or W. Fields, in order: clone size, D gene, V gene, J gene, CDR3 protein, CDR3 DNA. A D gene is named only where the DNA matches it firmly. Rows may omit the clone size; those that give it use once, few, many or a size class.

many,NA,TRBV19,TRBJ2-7,CASSPSGTPLYEQYF,TGTGCCAGCAGCCCATCCGGGACACCTCTCTACGAGCAGTACTTC
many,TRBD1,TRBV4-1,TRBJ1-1,CASSQGQGVAEAFF,TGCGCCAGCAGCCAAGGACAGGGAGTGGCTGAAGCTTTCTTT
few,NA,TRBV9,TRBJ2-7,CASSVSAGTGTYEQYF,TGTGCCAGCAGCGTCTCCGCCGGGACGGGAACCTACGAGCAGTACTTC
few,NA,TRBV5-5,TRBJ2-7,CASSLGLGGSYEQYF,TGTGCCAGCAGCTTGGGGCTAGGCGGATCCTACGAGCAGTACTTC
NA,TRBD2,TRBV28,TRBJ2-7,CASRIRSGIAYEQYF,TGTGCCAGCAGGATACGTAGCGGGATCGCCTACGAGCAGTACTTC
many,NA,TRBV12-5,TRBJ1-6,CASGPPGSYNSPLHF,TGTGCTAGTGGACCCCCGGGCTCATATAATTCACCCCTCCACTTT
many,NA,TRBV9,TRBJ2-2,CASSVGTGGELFF,TGTGCCAGCAGCGTCGGGACTGGCGGGGAGCTGTTTTTT
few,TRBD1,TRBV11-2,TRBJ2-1,CASSLDLGQGVYNEQFF,TGTGCCAGCAGCTTAGACCTGGGACAGGGGGTCTACAATGAGCAGTTCTTC
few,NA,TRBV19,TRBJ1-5,CASSRNGGPQHF,TGTGCCAGTAGTAGAAATGGGGGTCCCCAGCATTTT
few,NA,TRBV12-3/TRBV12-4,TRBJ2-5,CASSLLDSYGIETQYF,TGTGCCAGCAGTCTTCTGGACTCATACGGAATAGAGACCCAGTACTTC
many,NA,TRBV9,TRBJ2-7,CASSVDRYPYEQYF,TGTGCCAGCAGCGTAGACAGGTACCCCTACGAGCAGTACTTC
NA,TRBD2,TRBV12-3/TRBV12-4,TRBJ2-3,CASSLGLADLADTQYF,TGTGCCAGCAGTTTGGGACTAGCGGACTTAGCCGATACGCAGTATTTT
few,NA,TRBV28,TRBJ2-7,CASRPGRICVEQYF,TGTGCCAGCAGACCGGGACGGATCTGCGTGGAGCAGTACTTC
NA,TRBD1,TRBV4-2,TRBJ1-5,CASSQGDRGSQPQHF,TGTGCCAGCAGCCAAGGGGACAGGGGATCTCAGCCCCAGCATTTT
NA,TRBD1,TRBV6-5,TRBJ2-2,CASTWTGGTGELSF,TGTGCCAGCACCTGGACAGGTGGTACCGGGGAGCTGTCTTTT
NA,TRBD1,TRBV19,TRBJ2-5,CATTSGTGVNQETQYF,TGTGCCACCACATCCGGGACAGGGGTTAATCAAGAGACCCAGTACTTC
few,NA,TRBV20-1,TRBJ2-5,CSARVVTLPETQYF,TGCAGTGCTAGAGTCGTGACCCTACCGGAGACCCAGTACTTC
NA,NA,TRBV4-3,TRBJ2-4,CAGSQEWVGAPKSIQYF,TGCGCCGGCAGCCAAGAATGGGTTGGAGCCCCCAAAAGCATTCAGTACTTC
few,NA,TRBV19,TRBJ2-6,CASSIPGANVLTF,TGTGCCAGTAGTATCCCTGGGGCCAACGTCCTGACTTTC
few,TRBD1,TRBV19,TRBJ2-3,CASSIGGTDTDTQYF,TGTGCCAGTAGTATAGGGGGGACAGACACAGATACGCAGTATTTT
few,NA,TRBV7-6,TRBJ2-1,CASSAAESSYNEQFF,TGTGCCAGCAGCGCCGCGGAGAGCTCCTACAATGAGCAGTTCTTC
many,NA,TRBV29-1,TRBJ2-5,CSVSGLGLGQETQYF,TGCAGCGTTTCTGGGCTGGGCTTGGGGCAAGAGACCCAGTACTTC
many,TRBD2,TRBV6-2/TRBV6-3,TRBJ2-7,CASSSAGVVYEQYF,TGTGCCAGCAGTTCGGCGGGAGTCGTGTACGAGCAGTACTTC
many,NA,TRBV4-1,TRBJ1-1,CASSQDRTDTEAFF,TGCGCCAGCAGCCAAGATCGGACAGACACTGAAGCTTTCTTT
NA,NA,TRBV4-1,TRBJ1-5,CASSQEGREDQPQHF,TGCGCCAGCAGCCAAGAGGGACGAGAAGATCAGCCCCAGCATTTT
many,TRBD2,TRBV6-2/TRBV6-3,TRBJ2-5,CASSSYLAGAQETQYF,TGTGCCAGCAGTTCCTATCTAGCGGGGGCACAAGAGACCCAGTACTTC
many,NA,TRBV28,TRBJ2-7,CASSPRDGGYEQYF,TGTGCCAGCAGCCCCCGGGACGGAGGCTACGAGCAGTACTTC
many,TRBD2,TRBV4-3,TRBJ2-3,CASSQDGCSGRVADTQYF,TGCGCCAGCAGCCAAGACGGGTGTAGCGGGAGGGTTGCAGATACGCAGTATTTT
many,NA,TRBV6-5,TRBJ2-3,CASSLTGPDTQYF,TGTGCCAGCAGTCTAACAGGGCCAGATACGCAGTATTTT
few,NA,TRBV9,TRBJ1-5,CASSVGGNGQPQHF,TGTGCCAGCAGCGTCGGGGGCAACGGTCAGCCCCAGCATTTT
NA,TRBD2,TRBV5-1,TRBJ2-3,CASSLEHSGSGDTQYF,TGCGCCAGCAGCTTAGAGCATAGCGGGAGCGGGGATACGCAGTATTTT
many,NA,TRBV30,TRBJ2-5,CAWDGGRVAQYF,TGTGCCTGGGACGGTGGTCGGGTGGCCCAGTACTTC
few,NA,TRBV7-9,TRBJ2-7,CASSPPRTYEQYF,TGTGCCAGCAGCCCACCAAGAACCTACGAGCAGTACTTC
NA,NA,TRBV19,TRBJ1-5,CASGGGFTQPQHF,TGTGCCAGTGGGGGGGGATTCACCCAGCCCCAGCATTTT
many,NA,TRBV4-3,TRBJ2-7,CASSRTETSSYEQYF,TGCGCCAGCAGCCGCACAGAGACTAGCTCCTACGAGCAGTACTTC
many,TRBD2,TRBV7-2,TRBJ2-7,CASSLVGGGDEQYF,TGTGCCAGCAGCTTAGTGGGCGGGGGGGACGAGCAGTACTTC
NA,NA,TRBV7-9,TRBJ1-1,CASSLYVSEAFF,TGTGCCAGCAGCTTATACGTGTCTGAAGCTTTCTTT
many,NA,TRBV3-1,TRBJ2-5,CASSPGPTQETQYF,TGTGCCAGCAGCCCGGGACCGACCCAAGAGACCCAGTACTTC
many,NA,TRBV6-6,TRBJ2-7,CASSYGREYEQYF,TGTGCCAGCAGTTACGGCAGGGAATACGAGCAGTACTTC
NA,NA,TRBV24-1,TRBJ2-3,CATSVGATDTQYF,TGTGCCACCAGTGTAGGAGCTACAGATACGCAGTATTTT
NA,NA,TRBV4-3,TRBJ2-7,CASSQELGRSYAQYF,TGCGCCAGCAGCCAAGAACTGGGCAGGTCCTACGCGCAGTACTTC
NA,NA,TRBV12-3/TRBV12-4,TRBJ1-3,CASSLNLNQDPGATGNTIYF,TGTGCCAGCAGTCTCAACCTAAACCAGGACCCAGGCGCTACTGGAAACACCATATATTTT
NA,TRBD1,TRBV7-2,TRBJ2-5,CASSTGTGGYKTQYF,TGTGCCAGCAGCACCGGGACAGGGGGCTATAAGACCCAGTACTTC
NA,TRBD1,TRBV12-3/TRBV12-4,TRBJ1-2,CASSLRRETGTDYGYTF,TGTGCCAGCAGTTTACGCCGAGAGACAGGGACGGACTATGGCTACACCTTC
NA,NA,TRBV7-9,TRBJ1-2,CASSSGPGHRGYTF,TGTGCCAGCAGCTCTGGACCAGGACATCGTGGCTACACCTTC
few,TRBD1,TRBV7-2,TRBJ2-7,CASSSEQGVTHEQYF,TGTGCCAGCAGCTCAGAACAGGGGGTGACCCACGAGCAGTACTTC
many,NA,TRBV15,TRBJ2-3,CATSRVRSGSTDTQYF,TGTGCCACCAGCAGAGTTCGTAGCGGATCCACAGATACGCAGTATTTT
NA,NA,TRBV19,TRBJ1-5,CASSMEGQLGSQPQQF,TGTGCCAGTAGTATGGAAGGACAACTTGGCAGTCAGCCCCAGCAATTT
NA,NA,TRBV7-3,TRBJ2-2,CASSLIPDGDMFF,TGTGCCAGCAGCTTAATTCCGGACGGGGACATGTTTTTT
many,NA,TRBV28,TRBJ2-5,CASRDGYLQETQYF,TGTGCCAGCAGAGACGGATACCTGCAAGAGACCCAGTACTTC
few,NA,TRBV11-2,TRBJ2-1,CASSPGGDEQFF,TGTGCCAGCAGCCCTGGGGGTGATGAGCAGTTCTTC
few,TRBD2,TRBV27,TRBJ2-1,CASSSGSGGRRNTEQFF,TGTGCCAGCAGTTCCGGTTCGGGAGGCCGCAGGAACACTGAGCAGTTCTTC
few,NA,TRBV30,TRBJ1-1,CAWRAPQGPYTEAFF,TGTGCCTGGAGGGCGCCACAGGGACCCTACACTGAAGCTTTCTTT